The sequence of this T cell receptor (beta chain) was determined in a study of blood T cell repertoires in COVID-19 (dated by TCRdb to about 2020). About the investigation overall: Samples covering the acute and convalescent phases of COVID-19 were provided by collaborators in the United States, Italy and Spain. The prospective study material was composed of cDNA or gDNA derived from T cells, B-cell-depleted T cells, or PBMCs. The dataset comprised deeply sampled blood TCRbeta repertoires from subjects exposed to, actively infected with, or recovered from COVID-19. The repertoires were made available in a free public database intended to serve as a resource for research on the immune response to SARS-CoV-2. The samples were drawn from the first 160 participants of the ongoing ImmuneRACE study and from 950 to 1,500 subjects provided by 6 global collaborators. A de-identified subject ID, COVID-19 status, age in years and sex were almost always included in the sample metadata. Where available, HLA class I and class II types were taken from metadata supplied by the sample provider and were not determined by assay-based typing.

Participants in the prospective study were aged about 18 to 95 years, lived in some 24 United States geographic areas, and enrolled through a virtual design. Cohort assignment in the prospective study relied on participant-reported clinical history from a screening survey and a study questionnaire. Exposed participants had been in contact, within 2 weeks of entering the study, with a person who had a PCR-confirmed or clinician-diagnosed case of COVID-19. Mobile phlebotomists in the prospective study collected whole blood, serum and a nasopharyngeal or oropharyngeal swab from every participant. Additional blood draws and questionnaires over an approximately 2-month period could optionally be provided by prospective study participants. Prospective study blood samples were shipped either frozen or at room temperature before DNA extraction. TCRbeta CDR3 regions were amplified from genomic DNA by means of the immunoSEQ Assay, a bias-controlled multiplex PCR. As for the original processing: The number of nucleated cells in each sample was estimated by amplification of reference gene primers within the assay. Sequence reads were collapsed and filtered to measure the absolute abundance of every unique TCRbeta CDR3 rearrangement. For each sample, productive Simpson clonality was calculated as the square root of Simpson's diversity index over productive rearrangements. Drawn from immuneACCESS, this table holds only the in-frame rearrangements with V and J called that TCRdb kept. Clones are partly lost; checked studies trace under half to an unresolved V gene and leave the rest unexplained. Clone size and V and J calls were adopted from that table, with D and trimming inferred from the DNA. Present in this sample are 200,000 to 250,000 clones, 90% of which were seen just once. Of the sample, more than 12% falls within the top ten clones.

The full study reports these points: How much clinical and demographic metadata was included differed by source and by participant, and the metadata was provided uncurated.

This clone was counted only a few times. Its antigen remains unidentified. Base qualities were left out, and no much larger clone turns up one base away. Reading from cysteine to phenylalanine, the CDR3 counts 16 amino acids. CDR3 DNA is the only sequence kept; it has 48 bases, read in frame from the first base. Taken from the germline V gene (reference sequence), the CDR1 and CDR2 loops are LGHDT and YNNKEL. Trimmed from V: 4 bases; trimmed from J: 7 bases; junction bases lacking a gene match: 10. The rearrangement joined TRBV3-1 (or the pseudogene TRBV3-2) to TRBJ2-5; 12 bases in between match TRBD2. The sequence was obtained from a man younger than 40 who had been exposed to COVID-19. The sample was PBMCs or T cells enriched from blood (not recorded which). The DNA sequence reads TGTGCCAGCAGCCGAACTAGCGGGGGGCGCTTCGGGACCCAGTACTTC. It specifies CASSRTSGGRFGTQYF.